This TCR beta chain was sequenced during a study of identical twins. TCRdb reprocessed the 5' RACE reads with MiXCR, giving one entry per CDR3 protein. In the table there are some 560,000 distinct CDR3 sequences, more than 9% of which are singletons. Germline CDR1 is MGHRA and CDR2 is YSYEKL. The length of the CDR3 is 15 residues. The V end lost 1 base, the J end lost 1 base, and 7 bases lay between the germline ends. This clonotype was observed a handful of times. No antigen is known for it. Overall study findings and caveats: Zero-insertion analyses were open to partial confounding by invariant MAIT and iNKT cells. While abundant cord blood beta clonotypes carried fewer insertions, memory repertoires showed no such pattern. Monozygotic twin pairs showed more out-of-frame TCR alpha sharing than models estimated.

The sample also formed part of further work on yellow fever vaccine responses in identical twins.

Sequencing used PBMCs. The V and J genes are TRBV4-1 and TRBJ2-2; D might be TRBD1 (6 bases). This TCR derives from a woman aged 18-29 years in good health. CDR3 region: CASSQVTGNTGELFF. As DNA, the CDR3 is TGCGCCAGCAGCCAAGTGACAGGGAACACCGGGGAGCTGTTTTTT.